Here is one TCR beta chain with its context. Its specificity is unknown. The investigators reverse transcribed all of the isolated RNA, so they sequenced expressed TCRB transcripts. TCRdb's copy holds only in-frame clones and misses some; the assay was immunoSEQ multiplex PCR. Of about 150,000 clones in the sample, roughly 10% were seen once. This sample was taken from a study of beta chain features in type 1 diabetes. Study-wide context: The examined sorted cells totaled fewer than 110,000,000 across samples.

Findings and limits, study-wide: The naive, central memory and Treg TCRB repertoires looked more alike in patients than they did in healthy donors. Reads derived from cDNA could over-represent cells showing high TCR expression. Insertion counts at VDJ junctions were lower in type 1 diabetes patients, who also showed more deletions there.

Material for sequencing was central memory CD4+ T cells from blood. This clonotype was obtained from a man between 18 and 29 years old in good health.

CDR3 coding DNA: TGTGCCAGCAGTGAATTAGCGGGGGATGGACTGTTTTTT. Encoded protein: CASSELAGDGLFF. V and J are TRBV25-1 and TRBJ1-4; weak D call: TRBD1 (5 bases). Germline V gene lookup returns CDR1 MGHDK and CDR2 SYGVNS. This CDR3 has 13 residues. V was clipped by 1 base and J by 13 bases, with 13 bases between them.